Sequencing of this TCR beta chain was carried out in a study of cytomegalovirus exposure and HLA in healthy donors. Study-level findings and limits: In the approximately 130 validation repertoires, about 94% of cluster scores exceeded 0, per a later analysis. Rarity held for most TCR sequences, but there were some public TCRs that occurred in many donors.

Germline V gene lookup returns CDR1 SGHTA and CDR2 FQGNSA. After removal of 3 bases from V and 2 bases from J, the junction contained 3 bases not matched to a gene. The CDR3 extends over 15 amino acids. Clones were sequenced by immunoSEQ multiplex PCR, and TCRdb holds only the in-frame ones, with some missing. Found here are 80,000 to 100,000 clones, roughly 93% of them singletons; the top ten hold roughly 1.9%. Comments on this clone: Its specificity is unknown.

This clonotype originated in a man aged 25 to 40 in good health and CMV-seronegative. The gene calls are TRBV7-2 and TRBJ2-7; 11 nucleotides line up with TRBD1. The sequenced sample was PBMCs. CDR3 DNA sequence: TGTGCCAGCAGCTTTAAGGGACAGGGGGCCTACGAGCAGTACTTC. This encodes CASSFKGQGAYEQYF.